This TCR beta chain comes out of a study of blood T cells in healthy people across ages. Sample-barcoded 5' priming and a J-beta primer mix drove a second PCR of 7 to 11 cycles. TCRdb reprocessed the 5' RACE reads with MiXCR, giving one entry per CDR3 protein. The sample lists 980,000 or so distinct CDR3 sequences, roughly 52% occurring once. Germline V gives CDR1 LNHNV, CDR2 YYDKDF (reference sequence). The junction had 8 bases not matched to a gene; V was cut back by 6 bases and J by 8 bases. The CDR3 has 13 residues. This sequence was found in a man in his thirties or forties in good health. The source material was blood. This chain joins TRBV15 and TRBJ2-3; the match to TRBD2 covers 7 bases. The DNA for the CDR3 is TGTGCCACCAGTAGCCAGCGGGGTCGTACGCAGTATTTT. It codes for CATSSQRGRTQYF.